The present T cell receptor (beta chain) was sequenced within a study of cytomegalovirus exposure and HLA in healthy donors. Use of 60 Vbeta and 13 Jbeta primers characterized the PCR. Profiled with immunoSEQ multiplex PCR; TCRdb holds only in-frame clones, not every one. Of over 150,000 clones in the sample, around 80% were seen once. General study results and limits: For most TCR beta V segments, an earlier analysis put the productive rate at about 90% or about 30% of the time. Analyzed later, association rates of TCRs varied across HLA loci, with DRB1 most and HLA-C fewest. A missense variant in DCLRE1C was later tied to TCR beta V- and J-gene trimming.

The CDR3 is 12 amino acids. The germline CDR1 and CDR2 sequences are MNHEY and SMNVEV (reference sequence). V lost 5 bases to trimming and J lost 0 bases, with 5 bases between them. This clone was recorded once. Its antigen is currently unknown. The sequence came from a woman between 55 and 75 years old in good health and CMV-seropositive. Sequencing was carried out using PBMCs. The chain recombines TRBV27 with TRBJ2-7; D call uncertain. Here the CDR3 DNA reads TGTGCCAGCAGTGCAGGCTCCTACGAGCAGTACTTC. Amino acid sequence: CASSAGSYEQYF.